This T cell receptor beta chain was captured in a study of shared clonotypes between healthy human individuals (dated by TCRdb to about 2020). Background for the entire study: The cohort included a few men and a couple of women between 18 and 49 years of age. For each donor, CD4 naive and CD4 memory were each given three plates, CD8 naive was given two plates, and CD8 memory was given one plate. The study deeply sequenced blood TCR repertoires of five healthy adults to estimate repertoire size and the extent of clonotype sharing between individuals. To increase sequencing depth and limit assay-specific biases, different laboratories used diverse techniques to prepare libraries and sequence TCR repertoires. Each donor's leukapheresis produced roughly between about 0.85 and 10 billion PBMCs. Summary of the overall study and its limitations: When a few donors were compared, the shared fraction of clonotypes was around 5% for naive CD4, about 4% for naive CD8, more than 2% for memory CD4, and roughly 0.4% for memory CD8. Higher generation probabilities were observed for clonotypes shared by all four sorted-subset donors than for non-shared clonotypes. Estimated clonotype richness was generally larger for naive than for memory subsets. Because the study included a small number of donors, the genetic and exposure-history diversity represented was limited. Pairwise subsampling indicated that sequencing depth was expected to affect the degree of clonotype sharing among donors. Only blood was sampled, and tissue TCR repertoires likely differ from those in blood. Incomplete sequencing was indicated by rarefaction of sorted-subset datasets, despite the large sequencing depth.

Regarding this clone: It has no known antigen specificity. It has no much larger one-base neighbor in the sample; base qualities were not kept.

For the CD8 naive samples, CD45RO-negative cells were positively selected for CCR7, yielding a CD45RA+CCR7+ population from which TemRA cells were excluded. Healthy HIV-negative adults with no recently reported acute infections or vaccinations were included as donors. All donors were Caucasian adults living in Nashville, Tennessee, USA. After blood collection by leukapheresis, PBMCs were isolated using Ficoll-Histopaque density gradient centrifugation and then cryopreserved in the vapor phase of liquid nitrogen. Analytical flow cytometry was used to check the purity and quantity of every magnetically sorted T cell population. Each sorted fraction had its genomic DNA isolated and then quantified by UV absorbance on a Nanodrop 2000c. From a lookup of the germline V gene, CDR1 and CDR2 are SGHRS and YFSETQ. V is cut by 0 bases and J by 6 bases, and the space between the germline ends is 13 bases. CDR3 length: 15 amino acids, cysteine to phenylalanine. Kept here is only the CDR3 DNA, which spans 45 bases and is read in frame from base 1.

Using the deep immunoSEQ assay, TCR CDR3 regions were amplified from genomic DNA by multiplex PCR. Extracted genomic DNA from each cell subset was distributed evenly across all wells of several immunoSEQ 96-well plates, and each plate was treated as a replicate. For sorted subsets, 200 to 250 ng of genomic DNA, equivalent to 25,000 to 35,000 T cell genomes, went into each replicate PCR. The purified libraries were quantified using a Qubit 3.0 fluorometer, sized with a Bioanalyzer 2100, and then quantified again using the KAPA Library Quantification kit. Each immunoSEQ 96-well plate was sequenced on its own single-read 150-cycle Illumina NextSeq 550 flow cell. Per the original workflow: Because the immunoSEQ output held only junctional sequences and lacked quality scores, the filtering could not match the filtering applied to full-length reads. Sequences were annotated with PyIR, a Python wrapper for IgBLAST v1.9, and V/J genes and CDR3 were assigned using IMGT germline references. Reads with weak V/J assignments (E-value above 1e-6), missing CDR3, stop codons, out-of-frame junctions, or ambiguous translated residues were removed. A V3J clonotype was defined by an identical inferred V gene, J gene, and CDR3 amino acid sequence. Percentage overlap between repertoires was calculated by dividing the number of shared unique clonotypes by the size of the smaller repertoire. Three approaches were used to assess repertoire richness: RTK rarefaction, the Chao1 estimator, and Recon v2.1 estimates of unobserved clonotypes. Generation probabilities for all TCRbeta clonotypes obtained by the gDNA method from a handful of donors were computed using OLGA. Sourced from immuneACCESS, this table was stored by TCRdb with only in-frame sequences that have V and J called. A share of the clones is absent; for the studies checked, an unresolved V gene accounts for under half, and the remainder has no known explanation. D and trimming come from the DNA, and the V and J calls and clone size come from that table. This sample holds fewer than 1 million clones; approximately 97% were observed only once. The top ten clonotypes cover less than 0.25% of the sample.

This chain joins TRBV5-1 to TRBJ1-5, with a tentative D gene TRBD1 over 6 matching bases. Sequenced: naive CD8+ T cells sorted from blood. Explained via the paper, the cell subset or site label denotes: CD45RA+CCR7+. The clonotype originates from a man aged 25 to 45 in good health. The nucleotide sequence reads TGCGCCAGCAGCTTGGCCGGGACATCCGGTCAGCCCCAGCATTTT. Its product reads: CASSLAGTSGQPQHF.